These 14 T cell receptor beta chains originate from one sample sequenced in a study of CD4 T cells in relation to SARS-CoV-2 and coronaviruses. Measured with immunoSEQ multiplex PCR; TCRdb has only the in-frame clones, and not every one. The sample yields under 15,000 clones, over 65% seen once. Before the COVID-19 pandemic, during about 2011-2019, CD4+ T cells were taken from unexposed donors. After 10 to 11 days of culture, CD4+ T cells were isolated. Their antigen targets remain unknown. Sequencing used CD4+ T cells from PBMCs, cultured in vitro. The receptors come from a human donor in good health.

This clone was seen just once. V is TRBV6-5 and J is TRBJ1-5, with TRBD1 matching 8 bases. Germline CDR1 MNHEY, CDR2 SVGAGI. The CDR3 runs to 13 residues. J gave up 5 bases and V 6 bases, and 3 bases lay outside the gene matches. As DNA, the CDR3 is TGTGCCAGCAGACCACAGGGGGATCAGCCCCAGCATTTT. It codes for CASRPQGDQPQHF.

This clone came up once. The chain combines TRBV18 with TRBJ2-5; TRBD1 matches 7 bases. Germline V gives CDR1 KGHSH, CDR2 LQKENI. This CDR3 is built from 15 residues. The V gene end was trimmed by 3 bases and the J gene end by 5 bases; junction bases not matched to a gene: 9. CDR3 protein: CASSPLLQGMETQYF. CDR3 in DNA: TGTGCCAGCTCACCGCTACTACAGGGGATGGAGACCCAGTACTTC.

This chain connects TRBV5-1 to TRBJ2-5; D possibly matches TRBD1 or TRBD2 (5 bases each). V lost 5 bases to trimming and J lost 4 bases, with 15 bases between them. The V gene's germline CDR1 is SGHRS and CDR2 YFSETQ. The CDR3 has 14 residues. CDR3 DNA sequence: TGCGCCAGCAGTGCAGCCTTCGGGGCAGAGACCCAGTACTTC. It yields the protein CASSAAFGAETQYF.

The chain carries TRBV18 and TRBJ2-1; D is uncertain. This CDR3 has 13 amino acids. Germline V gene data show CDR1 as KGHSH and CDR2 as LQKENI. Trimming removed 1 base at V and 7 bases at J, with 8 bases between. As DNA, the CDR3 is TGTGCCAGCTCACCACGCGGAGCTAATGAGCAGTTCTTC. Protein: CASSPRGANEQFF.

V gene TRBV2 combines with J gene TRBJ2-3; 7 nucleotides line up with TRBD1. V lost 9 bases and J lost 0; bases outside the gene matches: 6. The CDR3 contains 14 residues. CDR1 and CDR2 from the germline V gene are SNHLY and FYNNEI. Here the CDR3 reads CARQTGLSTDTQYF. DNA of the CDR3: TGTGCCAGGCAGACAGGGTTAAGCACAGATACGCAGTATTTT.

This clone was found once. The gene calls are TRBV5-1 and TRBJ2-2; D gene unclear. The CDR3 sequence is 16 residues long. Germline values: CDR1 SGHRS, CDR2 YFSETQ. V shed 0 bases and J shed 0 bases, with 9 bases lying between them. In DNA form, the CDR3 reads TGCGCCAGCAGCTTGGAGTCCGGACCGAACACCGGGGAGCTGTTTTTT. Translating gives CASSLESGPNTGELFF.

The chain couples TRBV6-5 to TRBJ1-5; D might be TRBD1 (6 bases). This CDR3 region has 14 residues. The germline V gene encodes CDR1 MNHEY and CDR2 SVGAGI. The V end was cut by 7 bases, the J end by 7 bases, with 17 bases between. The CDR3 loop reads CASTQGGERQPQHF. The CDR3 DNA sequence: TGTGCCAGCACCCAAGGGGGGGAGAGGCAGCCCCAGCATTTT.

V usage is TRBV28 and J usage is TRBJ2-6; TRBD2 agrees at 7 bases. From germline, CDR1 is MDHEN and CDR2 SYDVKM. With 5 bases clipped from V and 2 bases from J, the junction kept 9 bases outside the gene matches. The CDR3 has 17 residues. This CDR3 is CASSTREGFAGANVLTF. The CDR3 bases are TGTGCCAGCAGTACCAGGGAGGGGTTCGCTGGGGCCAACGTCCTGACTTTC.

The CDR3 reads CASSLEPGLAGGELFF. DNA for the CDR3: TGCGCCAGCAGCTTGGAGCCGGGACTAGCGGGCGGGGAGCTGTTTTTT. The chain uses TRBV5-1 and TRBJ2-2; 12 nucleotides agree with TRBD2. The V segment lost 0 bases and the J segment 7 bases; nucleotides outside the gene matches: 4. In germline, CDR1 is SGHRS, CDR2 YFSETQ. The CDR3 runs to 16 residues.

CDR3 coding DNA: TGTGCCAGCAGCTTAGAAGAAGTAGACTATGGCTACACCTTC. It specifies CASSLEEVDYGYTF. This chain links TRBV11-3 with TRBJ1-2; no clear D gene. V was pared by 0 bases and J by 3 bases, with 8 bases between. The CDR3 loop spans 14 amino acids. Germline assignment: CDR1 SGHNT and CDR2 YENEEA. Full variable domain (missing parts from reference TRBV11-3 and TRBJ1-2): EAGVVQSPRYKIIEKKQPVAFWCNPISGHNTLYWYLQNLGQGPELLIRYENEEAVDDSQLPKDRFSAERLKGVDSTLKIQPAELGDSAVYLCASSLEEVDYGYTFGSGTRLTVV.

This clone was seen more than once but under ten times. V gene TRBV19 combines with J gene TRBJ1-5, with TRBD1 as a possible D gene (5 bases). V lost 10 bases and J lost 3, with 13 bases in between. Germline V gene lookup returns CDR1 LNHDA and CDR2 SQIVND (reference sequence). The CDR3 is made up of 13 amino acids. The CDR3 protein is CATSRGHNQPQHF. DNA of the CDR3: TGTGCCACTAGCCGGGGCCACAATCAGCCCCAGCATTTT.

V is TRBV15 and J is TRBJ1-2; TRBD1 is a possible D gene (6 bases). The V gene lost 0 bases and the J gene lost 7 bases, with 15 bases spanning the gap. This CDR3 comprises 15 residues. The germline V gene encodes CDR1 LNHNV and CDR2 YYDKDF (reference sequence). The CDR3 region is CATSREPRGGAGYTF. As DNA, the CDR3 is TGTGCCACCAGCAGAGAACCTAGGGGGGGCGCTGGCTACACCTTC. Looking up the rest from reference TRBV15 and TRBJ1-2 gives the full variable domain: DAMVIQNPRYQVTQFGKPVTLSCSQTLNHNVMYWYQQKSSQAPKLLFHYYDKDFNNEADTPDNFQSRRPNTSFCFLDIRSPGLGDTAMYLCATSREPRGGAGYTFGSGTRLTVV.

This clone appeared once. The chain has TRBV21-1 and TRBJ2-7; the table's D call TRBD2 went unverified against the DNA. TRBV21-1 is marked as a pseudogene. The CDR3 has 12 amino acids. For the CDR3, the DNA is TGCCCTCGGGGGAGTAAACCCTACGAGCAGTACTTC. This translates into CPRGSKPYEQYF.

This chain joins TRBV19 and TRBJ2-7; D gene unclear. Germline loops: CDR1 LNHDA, CDR2 SQIVND (reference sequence). V gave up 5 bases and J gave up 0 bases, with 14 bases separating them. The CDR3 sequence is 15 residues long. The CDR3 DNA follows: TGTGCCAGTAGTGAGATATACGGTCTCTCCTACGAGCAGTACTTC. Translated: CASSEIYGLSYEQYF. Looking up the rest from reference TRBV19 and TRBJ2-7 gives the full variable domain: DGGITQSPKYLFRKEGQNVTLSCEQNLNHDAMYWYRQDPGQGLRLIYYSQIVNDFQKGDIAEGYSVSREKKESFPLTVTSAQKNPTAFYLCASSEIYGLSYEQYFGPGTRLTVT.